The sequence of this T cell receptor (beta chain) was determined in a study of long-term antiretroviral therapy in people with HIV. The study's findings and limits: Controls showed broader CDR3 length ranges than did the HIV repertoires.

CDR1 is SGHNT, CDR2 YYREEE, per germline (reference sequence). V lost 4 bases, J lost 1 base, and 17 bases lay in between. CDR3 length equals 16 residues. Notes on this clone: The antigen is undetermined.

All donors provided no fewer than one pre-ART and no fewer than two post-ART PBMC samples. This was the immunoSEQ v3.0 assay at survey level. The table came from immunoSEQ multiplex PCR; TCRdb's copy has only in-frame clones and leaves some out. The repertoire holds more than 25,000 clones, with about nine tenths as singletons. This TCR came from a man aged 50 to 59 with HIV. The rearrangement links TRBV5-4 to TRBJ1-2, with D perhaps TRBD1 (6 bases). The specimen comprised unsorted PBMCs, sampled 3.2 years before starting antiretroviral therapy. CDR3 nucleotides: TGTGCCAGCAGCGGGGGGGCACCAGCTGATAACTATGGCTACACCTTC. It yields the protein CASSGGAPADNYGYTF. The variable domain in full, completed from reference TRBV5-4 and TRBJ1-2, reads ETGVTQSPTHLIKTRGQQVTLRCSSQSGHNTVSWYQQALGQGPQFIFQYYREEENGRGNFPPRFSGLQFPNYSSELNVNALELDDSALYLCASSGGAPADNYGYTFGSGTRLTVV.